One and the same sample provided the 20 T cell receptor beta chains below, sequenced in a study of blood T cells in healthy people across ages. Together with a sample-barcoded 5' primer, a J-beta primer mix was included in a second PCR lasting about 7 to 11 cycles. TCRdb re-derived calls from the 5' RACE reads in MiXCR, one entry per CDR3 protein. The data contain more than 650,000 distinct CDR3 sequences, approximately 24% of them singletons. These sequences were also reported in another study, on T cells of mothers and their children.

The sample taken for sequencing was blood. The receptors here all came from a boy aged 5 to 17 in good health.

This chain links TRBV28 with TRBJ2-7; 7 nucleotides align to TRBD1. Germline values: CDR1 MDHEN, CDR2 SYDVKM. This CDR3 is 15 amino acids long. J was trimmed by 2 bases and V by 5 bases; bases with no gene match: 9. In DNA form, the CDR3 reads TGTGCCAGCAGTCGTCGGGACAGACGACCCTACGAGCAGTACTTC. Protein: CASSRRDRRPYEQYF.

A few counts support this clonotype. This rearrangement joins TRBV15 to TRBJ2-5; the match to TRBD2 covers 7 bases. V was clipped by 1 base and J by 5 bases; unmatched bases: 7. Germline-derived CDR1 and CDR2 are LNHNV and YYDKDF (reference sequence). The CDR3 totals 15 residues. The CDR3 loop reads CATSRGEGFFETQYF. CDR3 bases: TGTGCCACCAGCAGAGGGGAGGGGTTTTTCGAGACCCAGTACTTC.

This clonotype was detected a few times. The V gene is TRBV20-1, the J gene TRBJ2-1; TRBD2 is a possible D gene (5 bases). CDR1 and CDR2 from the germline V gene are DFQATT and SNEGSKA (reference sequence). There are 14 residues in the CDR3. V was trimmed by 2 bases and J by 7 bases, leaving 15 bases between them. The CDR3 loop reads CSARRPRGWNEQFF. The CDR3 DNA sequence: TGCAGTGCTAGAAGACCCCGAGGGTGGAATGAGCAGTTCTTC.

This clonotype was seen a handful of times. The V and J genes are TRBV24-1 and TRBJ2-3, with 9 bases identical to TRBD1. V trimming: 3 bases; J trimming: 4 bases; junction bases outside the gene matches: 4. The CDR3 runs to 15 residues. Germline-derived CDR1 and CDR2 are KGHDR and SFDVKD. The CDR3 here is CATSDPGQGADTQYF. CDR3 bases: TGTGCCACCAGTGATCCGGGACAGGGTGCAGATACGCAGTATTTT.

The CDR3 bases are TGTGCCAGCAGTCCCAGGGAACCTGAAGCTTTCTTT. Its protein is CASSPREPEAFF. The rearrangement links TRBV12-3 or TRBV12-4 to TRBJ1-1; maybe TRBD1 (5 bases). This CDR3 is built from 12 residues. The V end lost 5 bases, the J end lost 6 bases, and 10 bases lay between the germline ends.

Here the CDR3 DNA reads TGCAGCATTCGTTGGGGCGGGCCTAACACCGGGGAGCTGTTTTTT. The encoded protein is CSIRWGGPNTGELFF. This chain links TRBV29-1 with TRBJ2-2; D tentatively fits TRBD1 or TRBD2 (5 bases each). The CDR3 spans 15 residues. The V gene's germline CDR1 is SQVTM and CDR2 ANQGSEA. Trimming removed 8 bases at V and 2 bases at J, with 18 bases between.

A few counts support this clonotype. CDR3 sequence (DNA): TGTGCCACCAGCCCGCGGGACGGACCCTACGAGCAGTACTTC. Translation gives CATSPRDGPYEQYF. The V call is TRBV15, the J call TRBJ2-1; the D gene is possibly TRBD2 (6 bases). The end of the DNA aligns better with TRBJ2-7, so the J call may be wrong. Germline V gene sequence: CDR1 LNHNV, CDR2 YYDKDF (reference sequence). The CDR3 spans 14 residues.

A few counts support this clonotype. V and J are TRBV25-1 and TRBJ2-2; the D gene is possibly TRBD1 (6 bases). Germline CDR1 MGHDK, CDR2 SYGVNS. V was cut by 2 bases and J by 3 bases, with 7 bases left in between. The CDR3 is 14 residues long. The CDR3 loop reads CASSERQDTGELFF. The CDR3 coding sequence is TGTGCCAGCAGTGAACGACAGGACACCGGGGAGCTGTTTTTT.

This clonotype has a handful of counts. The chain recombines TRBV4-2 with TRBJ2-4, with TRBD2 identical over 10 bases. This CDR3 has 17 residues. With V trimmed by 4 bases and J by 2 bases, 8 bases remained unmatched. Germline CDR1 is LGHNA and CDR2 is YNFKEQ. The CDR3 DNA sequence: TGTGCCAGCAGCCCCTTAACTAGCGGGGATCCCAAAAACATTCAGTACTTC. It codes for CASSPLTSGDPKNIQYF.

This clonotype was observed a handful of times. V gene TRBV18 combines with J gene TRBJ2-5; D is perhaps TRBD2 (6 bases). With the DNA end fitting TRBJ2-7 better, the J assignment may be wrong. The CDR3 is 15 residues long. In germline, CDR1 is KGHSH, CDR2 LQKENI. The CDR3 loop is CASSPSSSENYEQYF. CDR3 DNA sequence: TGTGCCAGCTCACCGTCTTCTAGCGAGAACTACGAGCAGTACTTC.

Concerning this clonotype itself: Compared with germline, one end of the junction differs, possibly owing to a read error. The rearrangement joins TRBV20-1 to TRBJ1-1; possibly TRBD1 for D (5 bases). Germline CDR1 and CDR2: DFQATT and SNEGSKA (reference sequence). The length of the CDR3 is 14 residues. CDR3 bases: TGCAGTGCTAGAGATCGGACTAAGGACACTGAAGCTTGCTTT. Protein sequence: CSARDRTKDTEACF.

The gene calls are TRBV11-2 and TRBJ2-2; weak D call: TRBD2 (6 bases). The CDR3 runs to 14 residues. V was trimmed by 7 bases and J by 5 bases, leaving 14 bases between them. Germline CDR1 reads SGHAT; CDR2 reads FQNNGV. CDR3 in amino acids: CASTRGWGTGELFF. The CDR3 DNA follows: TGTGCCAGCACGCGGGGCTGGGGAACCGGGGAGCTGTTTTTT.

V is TRBV12-3 or TRBV12-4 and J is TRBJ2-5, with D unclear. Matching the DNA end better, TRBJ2-1 makes the J call doubtful. The CDR3 spans 13 residues. CDR3 protein: CASTSGLPGEQFF. The CDR3 coding sequence is TGTGCCAGCACCTCCGGGCTCCCGGGTGAGCAGTTCTTC.

A few counts support this clonotype. V gene TRBV20-1 combines with J gene TRBJ2-4, with D uncertain. The germline V gene encodes CDR1 DFQATT and CDR2 SNEGSKA (reference sequence). V lost 0 bases and J 10 bases, leaving 10 bases between the germline ends. This CDR3 is 12 amino acids long. The chain's CDR3 is CSARDHSKIQYF. CDR3 nucleotide sequence: TGCAGTGCTAGAGACCATAGTAAGATTCAGTACTTC.

The chain is built from TRBV2 and TRBJ2-7; D remains unclear. Germline CDR1 is SNHLY and CDR2 is FYNNEI. Trimming removed 7 bases at V and 0 bases at J, with 10 bases between. The CDR3 has 13 residues. CDR3 region: CASTFGPSYEQYF. The DNA of the CDR3 is TGTGCCAGCACCTTCGGGCCCTCCTACGAGCAGTACTTC.

This clonotype appeared a few times. The chain uses TRBV7-8 and TRBJ2-5, with 9 bases lining up with TRBD2. CDR1 SGHVS and CDR2 FQNEAQ come from the germline V gene. This CDR3 contains 15 residues. The V and J ends lost 5 bases and 4 bases, in that order; junction bases with no gene match: 8. CDR3 protein: CASSITSLAGETQYF. In DNA form, the CDR3 reads TGTGCCAGCAGCATCACCTCACTAGCGGGAGAGACCCAGTACTTC.

The chain joins TRBV10-3 to TRBJ2-5; either TRBD1 or TRBD2 may fit D (7 bases each). Matching the DNA end better, TRBJ2-7 makes the J call doubtful. This CDR3 region has 15 residues. The germline V gene has CDR1 ENHRY and CDR2 SYGVKD. The CDR3 bases are TGTGCCATCAGCGGCCCAGGGGGGGAGCGCCACGAGCAGTACTTC. Protein: CAISGPGGERHEQYF.

This chain connects TRBV18 to TRBJ2-5; perhaps TRBD1 as D (5 bases). The CDR3 is 14 amino acids. The germline V and J ends were trimmed by 6 bases and 1 base, with 12 bases remaining between them. The germline CDR1 and CDR2 sequences are KGHSH and LQKENI. CDR3 amino acids: CASSLDSFQETQYF. CDR3 DNA: TGTGCCAGCTCCCTCGACAGCTTCCAAGAGACCCAGTACTTC.

V gene TRBV20-1 combines with J gene TRBJ2-5; 8 nucleotides agree with TRBD1. Near its end, the DNA agrees better with TRBJ2-7, so the J call may be wrong. Per germline, CDR1 DFQATT and CDR2 SNEGSKA (reference sequence). The CDR3 sequence is 15 residues long. For the CDR3, the DNA is TGCAGTGCCTCTTCCGGACAGGGCTTCTCCTACGAGCAGTACTTC. Amino acid sequence: CSASSGQGFSYEQYF.

This chain joins TRBV7-3 and TRBJ1-1; D is undetermined. Deletions cut 10 bases from V and 3 bases from J, with 15 bases between. The V gene's germline CDR1 is SGHTA and CDR2 FQGTGA. CDR3 length: 13 amino acids. DNA for the CDR3: TGTGCCACTCGGGCCGGGCCTGACACTGAAGCTTTCTTT. Translated, it gives CATRAGPDTEAFF.